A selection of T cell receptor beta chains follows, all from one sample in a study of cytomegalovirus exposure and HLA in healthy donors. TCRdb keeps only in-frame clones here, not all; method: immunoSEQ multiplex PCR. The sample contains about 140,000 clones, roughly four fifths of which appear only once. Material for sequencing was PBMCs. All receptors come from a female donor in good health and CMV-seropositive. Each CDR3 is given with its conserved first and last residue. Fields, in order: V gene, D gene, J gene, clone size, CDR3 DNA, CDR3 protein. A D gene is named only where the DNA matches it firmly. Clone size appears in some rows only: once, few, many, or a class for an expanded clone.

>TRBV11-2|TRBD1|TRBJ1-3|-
TGTGCCAGCAGCCTCGGGACAGTTGGAAACACCATATATTTT
CASSLGTVGNTIYF
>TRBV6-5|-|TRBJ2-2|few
TGTGCCAGCAGTTACTTTCAGGCTTACACCGGGGAGCTGTTTTTT
CASSYFQAYTGELFF
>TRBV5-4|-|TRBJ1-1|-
TGTGCCAGCAGACCCGAGGGGAACACTGAAGCTTTCTTT
CASRPEGNTEAFF
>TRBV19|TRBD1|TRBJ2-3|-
TGTGCCAGTAGTCGGCAGGGGGTATCTGATACGCAGTATTTT
CASSRQGVSDTQYF
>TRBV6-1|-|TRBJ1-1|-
TGTGCCAGCAGTGAAGGTCCAATGGGGCACACTGAAGCTTTCTTT
CASSEGPMGHTEAFF
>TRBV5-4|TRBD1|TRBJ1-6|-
TGTGCCAGCAGCCTAGGACAGGGCCATAATTCACCCCTCCACTTT
CASSLGQGHNSPLHF
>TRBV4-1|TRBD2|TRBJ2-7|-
TGCGCCAGCAGCCACCCCCGAACAGCGGCTAGCGGACTCTACGAGCAGTACTTC
CASSHPRTAASGLYEQYF
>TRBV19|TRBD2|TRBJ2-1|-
TGTGCCAGTAGTACCGGGGGAGGGGTCAATGAGCAGTTCTTC
CASSTGGGVNEQFF
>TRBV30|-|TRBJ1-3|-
TGTGCCTGGAGGCGGGGGGACACCATATATTTT
CAWRRGDTIYF
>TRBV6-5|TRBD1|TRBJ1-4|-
TGTGCCAGCAGCCCAGGACAGGGGAACGAAAAACTGTTTTTT
CASSPGQGNEKLFF
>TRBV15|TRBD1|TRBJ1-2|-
TGTGCCACCAGCAGAGTTTCAGGGGGCTATGGCTACACCTTC
CATSRVSGGYGYTF
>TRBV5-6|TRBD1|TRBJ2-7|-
TGTGCCAGCAGCTCCGGACAGGGGGACCTCTGG
CASSSGQGDLW
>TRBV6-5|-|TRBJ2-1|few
TGTGCCAGCAGTTACCGGAGGGGTCAGTCTGACAATGAGCAGTTCTTC
CASSYRRGQSDNEQFF
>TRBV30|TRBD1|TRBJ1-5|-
TGTGCCTGGAGTGAGACAGGGGATCAGCCCCAGCATTTT
CAWSETGDQPQHF
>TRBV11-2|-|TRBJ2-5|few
TGTGCCAGCAGCTTAGACCAACAGGGCTCGCAGTACTTC
CASSLDQQGSQYF
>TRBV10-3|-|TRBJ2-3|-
TGTGCCATCAGTGAAGGCCTAGGTACCTCAGATACGCAGTATTTT
CAISEGLGTSDTQYF
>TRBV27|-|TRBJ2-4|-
TGTGCCAGCAGTTTATCAGGGCGGGGTAAAAACATTCAGTACTTC
CASSLSGRGKNIQYF
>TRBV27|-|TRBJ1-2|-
TGTGCCAGCAGTTTATCTGCGGGGGATGGCTACACCTTC
CASSLSAGDGYTF
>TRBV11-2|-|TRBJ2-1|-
TGTGCCAGCAGCCCGAATCGCGTTAACAATGAGCAGTTCTTC
CASSPNRVNNEQFF
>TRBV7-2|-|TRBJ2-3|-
TGTGCCAGCAGCTCGCAAACAGGGACAGATACGCAGTATTTT
CASSSQTGTDTQYF
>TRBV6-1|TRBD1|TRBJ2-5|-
TGTGCCAGCACTTGGCAGGGGGCAGGAGGTGAGACCCAGTACTTC
CASTWQGAGGETQYF
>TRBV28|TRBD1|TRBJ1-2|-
TGTGCCAGCAGTGTGACAGGGGTTAACTATGGCTACACCTTC
CASSVTGVNYGYTF
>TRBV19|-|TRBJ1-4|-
TGTGCCACCAACTCCGGGAATGAAAAACTGTTTTTT
CATNSGNEKLFF
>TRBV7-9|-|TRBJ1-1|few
TGTGCCAGCAGCGCGTTCAGGGATGGAACTGAAGCTTTCTTT
CASSAFRDGTEAFF
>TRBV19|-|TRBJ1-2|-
TGTGCCAGTAGTATAACAGCCTCGGTGAGATATAACGTAGGTGGCTACACCTTC
CASSITASVRYNVGGYTF
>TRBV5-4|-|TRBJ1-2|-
TGTGCCAGCAGCTTTGAGGCAGGGTTCGGCTACACCTTC
CASSFEAGFGYTF
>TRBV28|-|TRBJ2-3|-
TGTGCCAGCAGTTTATGGGGTGCCACAGATACTTCCCAGTATTTT
CASSLWGATDTSQYF
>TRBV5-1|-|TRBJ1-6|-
TGCGCCAGCAGCTTGGTAGGGCAGGGAGGAGATTCACCCCTCCACTTT
CASSLVGQGGDSPLHF
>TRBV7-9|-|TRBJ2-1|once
TGTGCCAGCAGCTTAGGGAAGACTAGTTTGGGGAATGAGCAGTTCTTC
CASSLGKTSLGNEQFF
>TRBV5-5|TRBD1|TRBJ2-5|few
TGTGCCAGCAGCTTGAATCAGGGGGCCGGAGAGACCCAGTACTTC
CASSLNQGAGETQYF
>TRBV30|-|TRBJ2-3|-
TGTGCCTGGAGTAATTCGAGGGGGGGATTCTCTAGCACAGATACGCAGTATTTT
CAWSNSRGGFSSTDTQYF
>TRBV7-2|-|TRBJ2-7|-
TGTGCCAGCAGCTCCCTTATCGAGCAGTACTTC
CASSSLIEQYF
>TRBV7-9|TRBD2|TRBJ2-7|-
TGTGCCAGCAGCAAAGCGGGAGTGAAGACCTACGAGCAGTACTTC
CASSKAGVKTYEQYF
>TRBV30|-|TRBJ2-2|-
TGTGCCTGGAGTAGGGACATGTCCACCGGGGAGCTGTTTTTT
CAWSRDMSTGELFF
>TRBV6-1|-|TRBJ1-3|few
TGTGCCAGCAGTGAGTTCGCAGATGTCAGGCCTGGAAACACCATATATTTT
CASSEFADVRPGNTIYF
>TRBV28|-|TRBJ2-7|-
TGTGCCAGCAGTTTAGAGAGCTCCTACGAGCAGTACTTC
CASSLESSYEQYF
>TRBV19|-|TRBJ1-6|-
TGTGCCAGTAGTATGGCCAGGGGTAATTCACCCCTCCACTTT
CASSMARGNSPLHF
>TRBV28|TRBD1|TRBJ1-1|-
TGTGCCAGCATTTTAGCAGGGGGCCGAAAGAACACTGAAGCTTTCTTT
CASILAGGRKNTEAFF
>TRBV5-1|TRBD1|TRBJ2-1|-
TGCGCCAGCAGCGAGCCGACCGGGACAGGGACGAATGAGCAGTTCTTC
CASSEPTGTGTNEQFF
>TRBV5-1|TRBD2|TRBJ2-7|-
TGCGCCAGCAGCTTGGGGCTAGCGGGACCTAGCTCCTACGAGCAGTACTTC
CASSLGLAGPSSYEQYF
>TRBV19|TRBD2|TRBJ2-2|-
TGTGCCAGTTTAACCCGGCGGGGGGGCTTCGGGGAGCTGTTTTTT
CASLTRRGGFGELFF
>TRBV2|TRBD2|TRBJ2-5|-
TGTGCCAGTACTAGCGGGGGGCAAGAGACCCAGTACTTC
CASTSGGQETQYF
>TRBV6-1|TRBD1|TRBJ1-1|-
TGTGCCAGCAATAACAGGGGACCTTTGAACACTGAAGCTTTCTTT
CASNNRGPLNTEAFF
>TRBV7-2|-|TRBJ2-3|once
TGTGCCAGCAGTCGCGACTACCTAAACACAGATACGCAGTATTTT
CASSRDYLNTDTQYF
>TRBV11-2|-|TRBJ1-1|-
TGTGCCAGCAGCTTAGCGGGGAGCGCTGAAGCTTTCTTT
CASSLAGSAEAFF
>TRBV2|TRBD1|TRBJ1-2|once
TGTGCCAGCAGTCCCCGGGACAGTAACTATGGCTACACCTTC
CASSPRDSNYGYTF
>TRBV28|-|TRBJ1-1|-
TGTGCCAGCAGTTGTACAGAACACACTGAAGCTTTCTTT
CASSCTEHTEAFF
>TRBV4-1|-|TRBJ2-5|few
TGCGCCAGCAGCCAAGATAGGAGCGGACAAGAGACCCAGTACTTC
CASSQDRSGQETQYF
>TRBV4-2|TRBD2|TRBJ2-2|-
TGTGCCAGCAGCCAAGACCGGGGACTAGTGCACACCGGGGAGCTGTTTTTT
CASSQDRGLVHTGELFF
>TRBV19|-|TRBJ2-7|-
TGTGCCAGTAGTATAACCCAGCGCTACGAGCAGTACTTC
CASSITQRYEQYF
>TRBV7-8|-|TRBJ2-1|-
TGTGCCAGCAGCTTAGGGCAGGGGGGCAGCGAGCAGTTCTTC
CASSLGQGGSEQFF
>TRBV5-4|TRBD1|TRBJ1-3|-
TGTGCCAGCAGCGCCCGGGACAGGGACTCTGGAAACACCATATATTTT
CASSARDRDSGNTIYF
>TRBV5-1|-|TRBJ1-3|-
TGCGCCAGCAGCTTCTGGGGGGCTGGAAACACCATATATTTT
CASSFWGAGNTIYF
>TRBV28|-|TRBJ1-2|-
TGTGCCAGCAGTTTAGATCTGGGCAGGGCAAACGACTATGGCTACACCTTC
CASSLDLGRANDYGYTF
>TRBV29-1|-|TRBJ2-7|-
TGCAGCGTTGAGGGGGGAAGTGAGCAGTACTTC
CSVEGGSEQYF
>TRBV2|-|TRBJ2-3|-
TGTGCCAGCAGTGGACTTACAGATACGCAGTATTTT
CASSGLTDTQYF
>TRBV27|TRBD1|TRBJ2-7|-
TGTGCCAGCAGTTCCGGGACAGGGTCGTCTTACGAGCAGTACTTC
CASSSGTGSSYEQYF
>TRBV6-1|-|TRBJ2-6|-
TGTGCCAGCAGTGTAGGGGAACGCCCCTCTGGGGCCAACGTCCTGACTTTC
CASSVGERPSGANVLTF
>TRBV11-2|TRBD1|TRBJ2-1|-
TGTGCCAGCAGCTATACTACAGGGGGCATCAATGAGCAGTTCTTC
CASSYTTGGINEQFF
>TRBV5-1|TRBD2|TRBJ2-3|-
TGCGCCAGCAGAACGAGCGGGGGTATAACAGATACGCAGTATTTT
CASRTSGGITDTQYF